This TCR beta chain derives from a study of blood T cell repertoires in COVID-19. Study as a whole: Collection of acute and convalescent COVID-19 samples took place in the United States, Italy and Spain. From T cells, B-cell-depleted T cells, or PBMCs came the material, which was cDNA or gDNA.

Authors' analysis steps: Estimation of nucleated cell counts was performed using reference gene primer amplification. Assay used: immunoSEQ multiplex PCR; TCRdb lists only in-frame clones, some missing. V and J calls and clone size are copied from that table; D and trimming were computed from the DNA. This sample yields around 130,000 clones, of which approximately 83% are seen a single time; about 9.5% belongs to the top ten. Germline V lookup: CDR1 LGHDT, CDR2 YNNKEL (reference sequence). Trimming removed 3 bases from V and 4 bases from J, with 9 bases in between. This CDR3 has 13 residues. The J gene is TRBJ1-2, the V gene TRBV3-1 (or the pseudogene TRBV3-2), with TRBD1 as a possible D gene (5 bases). The TCR was taken from a man aged 35 to 55 with active or convalescent COVID-19. Sequenced sample: peripheral blood. The CDR3 here is CASSQTESYGYTF. CDR3 in DNA: TGTGCCAGCAGCCAGACAGAGAGCTATGGCTACACCTTC.